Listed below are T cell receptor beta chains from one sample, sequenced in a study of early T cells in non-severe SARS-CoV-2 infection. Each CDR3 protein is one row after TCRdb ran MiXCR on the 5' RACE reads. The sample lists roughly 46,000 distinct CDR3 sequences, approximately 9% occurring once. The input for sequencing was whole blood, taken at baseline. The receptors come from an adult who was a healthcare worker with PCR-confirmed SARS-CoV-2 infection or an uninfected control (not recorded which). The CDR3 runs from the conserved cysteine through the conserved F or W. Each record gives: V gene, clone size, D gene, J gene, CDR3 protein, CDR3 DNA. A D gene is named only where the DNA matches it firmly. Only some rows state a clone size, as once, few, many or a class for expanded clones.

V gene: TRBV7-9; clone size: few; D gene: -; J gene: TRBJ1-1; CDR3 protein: CASSAQGAEAFF; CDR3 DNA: TGTGCCAGCAGCGCACAGGGAGCTGAAGCTTTCTTT
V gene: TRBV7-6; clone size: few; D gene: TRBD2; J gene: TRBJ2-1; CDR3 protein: CASSFSSGGHNEQFF; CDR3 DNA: TGTGCCAGCAGCTTCTCGAGCGGGGGCCACAATGAGCAGTTCTTC
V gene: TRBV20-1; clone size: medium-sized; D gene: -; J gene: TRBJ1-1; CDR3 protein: CSARDPGVNTEAFF; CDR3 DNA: TGCAGTGCTAGAGACCCGGGGGTGAACACTGAAGCTTTCTTT
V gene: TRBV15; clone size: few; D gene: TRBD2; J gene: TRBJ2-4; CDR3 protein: CATSRSGRPENIQYF; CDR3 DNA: TGTGCCACCAGCAGAAGCGGGAGACCGGAGAACATTCAGTACTTC
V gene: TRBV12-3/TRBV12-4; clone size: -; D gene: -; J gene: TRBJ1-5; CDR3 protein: CASSLQGGSNQPQHF; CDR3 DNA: TGTGCCAGCAGTTTGCAGGGTGGTAGCAATCAGCCCCAGCATTTT
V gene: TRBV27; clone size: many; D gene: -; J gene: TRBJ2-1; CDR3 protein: CASTPTGRVYNEQFF; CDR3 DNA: TGTGCCAGCACCCCTACAGGGAGGGTATACAATGAGCAGTTCTTC
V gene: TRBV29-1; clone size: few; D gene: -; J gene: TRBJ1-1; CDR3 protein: CSVEWTEAFF; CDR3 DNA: TGCAGCGTTGAATGGACTGAAGCTTTCTTT
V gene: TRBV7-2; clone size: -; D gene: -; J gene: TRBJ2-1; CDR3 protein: CASSLLSGYNEQFF; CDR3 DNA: TGTGCCAGCAGCTTACTGAGCGGGTACAATGAGCAGTTCTTC
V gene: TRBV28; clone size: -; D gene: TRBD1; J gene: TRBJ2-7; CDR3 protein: CASRGDSEEYF; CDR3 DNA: TGTGCCAGCAGGGGGGACAGTGAGGAGTACTTC
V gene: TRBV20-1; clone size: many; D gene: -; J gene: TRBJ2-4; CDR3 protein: CSAYHPVRTKNIQYF; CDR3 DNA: TGCAGTGCTTACCACCCCGTTAGGACCAAAAACATTCAGTACTTC
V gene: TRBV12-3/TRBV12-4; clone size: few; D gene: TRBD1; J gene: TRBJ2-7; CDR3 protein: CASSWGQGSSDEQYF; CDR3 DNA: TGTGCCAGCAGTTGGGGACAGGGTAGTTCTGACGAGCAGTACTTC
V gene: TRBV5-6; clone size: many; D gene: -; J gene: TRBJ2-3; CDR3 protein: CASSLQGTTDTQYF; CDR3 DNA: TGTGCCAGCAGCTTGCAGGGGACGACAGATACGCAGTATTTT
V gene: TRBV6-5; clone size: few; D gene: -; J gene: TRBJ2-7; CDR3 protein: CASSRSFSRDEQYF; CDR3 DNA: TGTGCCAGCAGTCGATCTTTCTCTCGGGACGAGCAGTACTTC
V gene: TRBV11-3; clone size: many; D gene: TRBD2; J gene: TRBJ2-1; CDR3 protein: CASSPRASGTGNEQFF; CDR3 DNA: TGTGCCAGCAGCCCTAGGGCTAGCGGGACGGGGAATGAGCAGTTCTTC
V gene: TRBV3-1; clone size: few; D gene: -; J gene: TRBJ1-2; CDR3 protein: CASSPTREVFSGYTF; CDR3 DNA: TGTGCCAGCAGCCCTACCCGGGAGGTATTCTCTGGCTACACCTTC
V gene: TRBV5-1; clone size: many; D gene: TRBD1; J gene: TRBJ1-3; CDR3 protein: CASSFQPGGTGYSGNTIYF; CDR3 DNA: TGCGCCAGCAGCTTCCAACCCGGGGGGACAGGCTACTCTGGAAACACCATATATTTT
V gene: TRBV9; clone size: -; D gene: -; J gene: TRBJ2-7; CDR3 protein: CDSSTGPNPYEQYF; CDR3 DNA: TGTGACAGCAGCACGGGGCCGAATCCCTACGAGCAGTACTTC
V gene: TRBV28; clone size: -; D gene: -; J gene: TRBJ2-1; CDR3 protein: CASSATGTYNEQFF; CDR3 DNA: TGTGCCAGCAGCGCGACCGGGACCTACAATGAGCAGTTCTTC
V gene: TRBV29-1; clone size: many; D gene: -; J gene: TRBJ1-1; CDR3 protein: CSGSTDTSTEAFF; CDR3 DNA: TGCAGCGGCTCGACGGACACCTCCACTGAAGCTTTCTTT
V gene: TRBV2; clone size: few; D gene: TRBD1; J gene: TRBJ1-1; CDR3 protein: CAGTGGDGTEAFF; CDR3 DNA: TGTGCCGGGACAGGTGGCGATGGCACTGAAGCTTTCTTT
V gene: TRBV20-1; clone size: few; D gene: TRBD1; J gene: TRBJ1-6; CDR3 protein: CSAPIGGQTNSPLHF; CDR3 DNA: TGCAGTGCCCCCATCGGGGGACAGACGAATTCACCCCTCCACTTT
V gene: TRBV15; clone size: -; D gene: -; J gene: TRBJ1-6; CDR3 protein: CATRDDSSPLHF; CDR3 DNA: TGTGCCACCAGGGACGATAGCTCACCCCTCCACTTT
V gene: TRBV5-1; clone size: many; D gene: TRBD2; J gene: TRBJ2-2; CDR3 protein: CASSLVSGMIGELFF; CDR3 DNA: TGCGCCAGCAGCTTGGTTAGCGGGATGATCGGGGAGCTGTTTTTT
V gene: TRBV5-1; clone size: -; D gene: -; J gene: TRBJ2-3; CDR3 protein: CASSRSSYTDTQYF; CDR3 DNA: TGCGCCAGCAGCCGGAGCTCATACACAGATACGCAGTATTTT
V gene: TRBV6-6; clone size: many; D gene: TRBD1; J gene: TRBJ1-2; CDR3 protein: CASSYLAGGDYGYTF; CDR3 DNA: TGTGCCAGCAGTTATCTGGCAGGGGGTGACTATGGCTACACCTTC
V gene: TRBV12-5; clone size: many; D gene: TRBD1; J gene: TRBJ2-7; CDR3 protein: CASGTGQGRASF; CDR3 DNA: TGTGCTAGTGGTACCGGACAGGGCCGCGCGAGCTTC
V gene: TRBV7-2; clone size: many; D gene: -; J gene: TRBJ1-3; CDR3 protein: CASSLLGDPTGNTIYF; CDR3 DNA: TGTGCCAGCAGCTTATTGGGGGACCCCACTGGAAACACCATATATTTT
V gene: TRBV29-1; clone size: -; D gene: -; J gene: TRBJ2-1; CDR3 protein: CSVGGVANEQFF; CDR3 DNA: TGCAGCGTTGGAGGAGTGGCCAATGAGCAGTTCTTC
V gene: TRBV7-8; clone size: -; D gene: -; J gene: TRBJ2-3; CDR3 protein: CASSLESARSTDTQYF; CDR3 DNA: TGTGCCAGCAGCTTAGAATCAGCGAGAAGCACAGATACGCAGTATTTT
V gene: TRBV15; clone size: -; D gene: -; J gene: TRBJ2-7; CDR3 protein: CATSRDSASVYEQYF; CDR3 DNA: TGTGCCACCAGCAGAGATTCTGCTAGTGTCTACGAGCAGTACTTC
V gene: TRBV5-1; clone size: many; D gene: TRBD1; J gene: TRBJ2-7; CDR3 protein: CASSSGTGAYEQYF; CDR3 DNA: TGCGCCAGCAGTTCCGGGACAGGCGCCTACGAGCAGTACTTC
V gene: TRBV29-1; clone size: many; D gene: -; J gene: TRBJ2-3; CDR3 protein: CSVASTTDTQYF; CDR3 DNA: TGCAGCGTTGCGAGTACCACAGATACGCAGTATTTT
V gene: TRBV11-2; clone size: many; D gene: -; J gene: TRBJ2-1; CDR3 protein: CASSFLLAINDNEQFF; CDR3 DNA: TGTGCCAGCAGCTTTCTACTAGCCATAAACGACAATGAGCAGTTCTTC
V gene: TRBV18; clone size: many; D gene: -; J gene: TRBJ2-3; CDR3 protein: CASSNSIGGTDTQYF; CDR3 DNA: TGTGCCAGCTCCAACTCTATTGGGGGGACGGATACGCAGTATTTT
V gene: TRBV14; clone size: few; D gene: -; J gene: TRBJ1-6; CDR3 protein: CASSQGLMDSPLHF; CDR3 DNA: TGTGCCAGCAGCCAAGGGTTAATGGATTCACCCCTCCACTTT
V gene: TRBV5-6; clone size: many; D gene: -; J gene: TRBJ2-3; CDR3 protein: CASSRNTDTQYF; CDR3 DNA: TGTGCCAGCAGCAGAAACACAGATACGCAGTATTTT
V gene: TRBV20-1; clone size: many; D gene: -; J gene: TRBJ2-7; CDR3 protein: CSAIRGSSYEQYF; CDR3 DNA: TGCAGTGCCATAAGGGGGAGCTCCTACGAGCAGTACTTC
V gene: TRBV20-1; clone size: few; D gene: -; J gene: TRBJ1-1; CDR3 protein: CSARPWDTAPEAFF; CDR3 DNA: TGCAGTGCCCGACCCTGGGACACAGCTCCTGAAGCTTTCTTT
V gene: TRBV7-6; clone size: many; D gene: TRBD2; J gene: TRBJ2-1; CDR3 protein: CASSLSVAGGNEQFF; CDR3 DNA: TGTGCCAGCAGCTTATCGGTAGCGGGGGGGAATGAGCAGTTCTTC
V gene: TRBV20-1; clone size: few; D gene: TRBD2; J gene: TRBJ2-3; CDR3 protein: CSAPRLAGGDTDTQYF; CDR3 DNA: TGCAGTGCACCCCGGCTAGCGGGGGGTGACACAGATACGCAGTATTTT
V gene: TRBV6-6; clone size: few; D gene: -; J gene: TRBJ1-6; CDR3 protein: CASRTDSNSPLHF; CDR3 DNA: TGTGCCAGCAGGACTGACAGTAACTCACCCCTCCACTTT
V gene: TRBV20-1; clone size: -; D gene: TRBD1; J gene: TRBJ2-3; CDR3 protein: CSAWGQGLDTQYF; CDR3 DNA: TGCAGTGCTTGGGGACAGGGATTAGATACGCAGTATTTT
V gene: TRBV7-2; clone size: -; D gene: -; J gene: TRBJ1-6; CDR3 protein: CASSLVLGMNSPLHF; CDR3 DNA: TGTGCCAGCAGCTTAGTGCTGGGGATGAATTCACCCCTCCACTTT
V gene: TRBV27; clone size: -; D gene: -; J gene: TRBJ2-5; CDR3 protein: CASSLAAGRGETQYF; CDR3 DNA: TGTGCCAGCAGCCTGGCGGCTGGGCGAGGAGAGACCCAGTACTTC
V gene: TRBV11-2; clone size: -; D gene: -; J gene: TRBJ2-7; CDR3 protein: CASSLPRDATYEQYF; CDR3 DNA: TGTGCCAGCAGCTTACCCCGGGACGCCACCTACGAGCAGTACTTC
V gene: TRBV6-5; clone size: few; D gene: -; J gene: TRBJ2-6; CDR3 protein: CAKGQKPGANVLTF; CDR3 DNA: TGTGCGAAGGGGCAGAAACCTGGGGCCAACGTCCTGACTTTC
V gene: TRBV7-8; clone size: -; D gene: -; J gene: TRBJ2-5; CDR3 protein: CASTGGVRGSRETQYF; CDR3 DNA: TGTGCCAGCACCGGGGGAGTAAGAGGTTCGCGAGAGACCCAGTACTTC
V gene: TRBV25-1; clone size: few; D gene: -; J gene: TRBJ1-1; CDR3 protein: CASSAHRMGGGTEAFF; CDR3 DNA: TGTGCCAGCAGTGCCCATCGTATGGGGGGGGGAACTGAAGCTTTCTTT